This T cell receptor beta chain came from a study of tumor-infiltrating lymphocytes in oesophageal squamous cell carcinoma. Note on this clonotype: The conserved phenylalanine or tryptophan normally closing the CDR3 is absent here, so this likely arose from a read error. The DNA is left out, because the CDR3 cannot be placed on it with certainty; the CDR3 is given as TCRdb lists it.

TCRdb re-analysed the PCR reads in MiXCR, keeping a single row per CDR3 protein. The table includes 6,000 to 6,500 distinct CDR3 sequences, less than 15% detected once. With termini counted, the CDR3 has 17 amino acids. Germline-derived CDR1 and CDR2 are SGHTA and FQGNSA. The specimen was esophageal tumor tissue. The chain links TRBV7-2 to TRBJ2-3; the listed D gene, TRBD2, was not tested against the DNA. This TCR derives from a male donor with esophageal squamous cell carcinoma. Here the CDR3 reads CASSPGGALQETQFFGS.